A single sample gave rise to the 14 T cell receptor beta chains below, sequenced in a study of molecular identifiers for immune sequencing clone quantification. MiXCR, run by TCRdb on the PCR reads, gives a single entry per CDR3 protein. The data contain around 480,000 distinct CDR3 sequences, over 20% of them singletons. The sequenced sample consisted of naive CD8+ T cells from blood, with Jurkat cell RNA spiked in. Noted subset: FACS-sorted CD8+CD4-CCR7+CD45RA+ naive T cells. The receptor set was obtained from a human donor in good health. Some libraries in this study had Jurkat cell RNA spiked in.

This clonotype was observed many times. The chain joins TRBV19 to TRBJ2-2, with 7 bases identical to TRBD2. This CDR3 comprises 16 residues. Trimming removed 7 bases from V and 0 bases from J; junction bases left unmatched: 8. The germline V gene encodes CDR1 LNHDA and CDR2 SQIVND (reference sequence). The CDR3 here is CASTPLANANTGELFF. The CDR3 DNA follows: TGTGCCAGTACCCCACTAGCGAACGCGAACACCGGGGAGCTGTTTTTT.

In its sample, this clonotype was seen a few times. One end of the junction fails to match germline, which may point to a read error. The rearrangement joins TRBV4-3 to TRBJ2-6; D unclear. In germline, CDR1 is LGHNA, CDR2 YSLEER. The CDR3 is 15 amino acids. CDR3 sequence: CAGSPRNSGANVLTF. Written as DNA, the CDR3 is TGCGCCGGCAGCCCCAGAAACTCTGGGGCCAACGTCCTGACTTTC.

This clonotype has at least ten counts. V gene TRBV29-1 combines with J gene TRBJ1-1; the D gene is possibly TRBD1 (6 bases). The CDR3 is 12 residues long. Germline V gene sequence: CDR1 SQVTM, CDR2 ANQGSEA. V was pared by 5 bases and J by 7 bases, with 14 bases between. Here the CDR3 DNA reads TGCAGCGTTTACAGGGAGATGGGTGAAGCTTTCTTT. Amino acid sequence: CSVYREMGEAFF.

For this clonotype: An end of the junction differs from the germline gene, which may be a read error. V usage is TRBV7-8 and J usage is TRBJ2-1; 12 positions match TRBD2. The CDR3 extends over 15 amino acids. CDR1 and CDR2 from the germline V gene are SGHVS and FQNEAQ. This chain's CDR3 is CAGSSLTSGGNEQFF. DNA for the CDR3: TGTGCCGGCAGTTCACTAACTAGCGGGGGGAATGAGCAGTTCTTC.

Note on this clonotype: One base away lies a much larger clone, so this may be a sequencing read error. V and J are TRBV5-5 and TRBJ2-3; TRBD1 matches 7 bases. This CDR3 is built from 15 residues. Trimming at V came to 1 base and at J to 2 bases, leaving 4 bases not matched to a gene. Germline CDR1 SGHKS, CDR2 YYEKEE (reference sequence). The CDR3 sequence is CASSLHTGDTDTQYF. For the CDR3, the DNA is TGTGCCAGCAGCTTGCATACAGGGGACACAGATACGCAGTATTTT.

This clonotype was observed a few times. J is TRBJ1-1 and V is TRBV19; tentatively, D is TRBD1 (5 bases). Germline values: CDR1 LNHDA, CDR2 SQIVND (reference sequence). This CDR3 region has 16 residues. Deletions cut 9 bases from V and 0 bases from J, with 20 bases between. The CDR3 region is CASEPRKGRMNTEAFF. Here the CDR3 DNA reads TGTGCCAGCGAGCCCCGCAAGGGGCGGATGAACACTGAAGCTTTCTTT.

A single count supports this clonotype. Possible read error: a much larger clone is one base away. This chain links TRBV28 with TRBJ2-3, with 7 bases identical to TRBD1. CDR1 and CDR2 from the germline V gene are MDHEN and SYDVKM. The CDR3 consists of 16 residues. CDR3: CASGDSPKSSTDTRYF. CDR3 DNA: TGTGCCAGTGGGGACAGCCCAAAATCTAGCACAGATACGCGGTATTTT.

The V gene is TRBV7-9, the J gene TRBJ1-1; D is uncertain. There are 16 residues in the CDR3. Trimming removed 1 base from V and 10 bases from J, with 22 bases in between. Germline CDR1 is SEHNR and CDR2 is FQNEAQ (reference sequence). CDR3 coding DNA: TGTGCCAGCAGCTTAGAGTCTACGGGCGTAAAGGGCCTAGCTTTCTTT. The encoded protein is CASSLESTGVKGLAFF.

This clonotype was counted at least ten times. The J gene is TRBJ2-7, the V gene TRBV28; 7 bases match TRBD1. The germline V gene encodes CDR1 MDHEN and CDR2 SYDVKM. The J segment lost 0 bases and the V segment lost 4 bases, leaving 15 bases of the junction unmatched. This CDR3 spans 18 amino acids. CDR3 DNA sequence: TGTGCCAGCAGTTCACTCGGACCGACAGGGCTGGGCTCCTACGAGCAGTACTTC. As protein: CASSSLGPTGLGSYEQYF.

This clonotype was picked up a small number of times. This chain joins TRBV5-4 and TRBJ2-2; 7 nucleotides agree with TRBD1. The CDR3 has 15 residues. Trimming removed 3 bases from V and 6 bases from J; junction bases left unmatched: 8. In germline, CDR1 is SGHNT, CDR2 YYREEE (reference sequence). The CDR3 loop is CASSYGQVSAGELFF. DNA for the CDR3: TGTGCCAGCAGCTATGGACAGGTGTCGGCCGGGGAGCTGTTTTTT. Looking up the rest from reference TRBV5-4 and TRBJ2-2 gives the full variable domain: ETGVTQSPTHLIKTRGQQVTLRCSSQSGHNTVSWYQQALGQGPQFIFQYYREEENGRGNFPPRFSGLQFPNYSSELNVNALELDDSALYLCASSYGQVSAGELFFGEGSRLTVL.

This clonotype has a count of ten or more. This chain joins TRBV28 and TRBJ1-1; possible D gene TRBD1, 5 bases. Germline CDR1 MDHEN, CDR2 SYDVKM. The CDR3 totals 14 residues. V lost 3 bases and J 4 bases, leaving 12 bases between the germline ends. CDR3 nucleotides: TGTGCCAGCAGTTTGAGGGGATTGGGCACTGAAGCTTTCTTT. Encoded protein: CASSLRGLGTEAFF. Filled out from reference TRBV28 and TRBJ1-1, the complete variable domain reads DVKVTQSSRYLVKRTGEKVFLECVQDMDHENMFWYRQDPGLGLRLIYFSYDVKMKEKGDIPEGYSVSREKKERFSLILESASTNQTSMYLCASSLRGLGTEAFFGQGTRLTVV.

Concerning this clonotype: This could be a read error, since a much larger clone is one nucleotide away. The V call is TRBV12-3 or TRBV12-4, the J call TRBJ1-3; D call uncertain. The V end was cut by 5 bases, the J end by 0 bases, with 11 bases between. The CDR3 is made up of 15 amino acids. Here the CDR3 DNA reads TGTGCCAGCAGTCTGAGACCGCACTCTGGAAACACCATATATTTT. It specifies CASSLRPHSGNTIYF.

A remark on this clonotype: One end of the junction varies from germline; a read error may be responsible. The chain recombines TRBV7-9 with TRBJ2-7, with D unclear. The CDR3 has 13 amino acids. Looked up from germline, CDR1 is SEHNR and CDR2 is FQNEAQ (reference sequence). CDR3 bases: TGTGCCAGCAGCTTAGATCAGGTTCGCGAGCAGCACTTC. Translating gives CASSLDQVREQHF.

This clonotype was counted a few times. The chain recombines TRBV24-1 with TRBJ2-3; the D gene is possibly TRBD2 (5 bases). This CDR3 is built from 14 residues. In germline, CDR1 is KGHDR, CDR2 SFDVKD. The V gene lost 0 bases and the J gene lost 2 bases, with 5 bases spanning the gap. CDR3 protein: CATSDLGLTDTQYF. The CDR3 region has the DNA TGTGCCACCAGTGATTTGGGACTCACAGATACGCAGTATTTT.